This T cell receptor beta chain was identified during a study of metastatic and nonmetastatic thyroid tumors. Looking at the study overall: Both malignant and benign thyroid patients supplied peripheral blood and tumor or nodule tissue samples, across which the repertoires of these patients were then compared. The study, taken as a whole, reports: Malignant thyroid tumors reportedly had TCR beta diversity that was significantly higher than in benign nodules, in blood and tumor.

All patients were untreated before thyroid surgery. As regards this clone: The antigen is undetermined.

TCRdb re-analyzed the PCR reads through MiXCR. The sample holds roughly 18,000 clones, about 31% seen once. The sample comprised adjacent normal tissue. The sequence came from a female donor with papillary thyroid cancer or a benign thyroid nodule (not recorded which). Some clones in this sample may be carry-over from other donors' samples.

Here the CDR3 DNA reads TGTGCCAGCGGGGAGCAGGGTGAGTACACTGAAGCTTTCTTT. It yields the protein CASGEQGEYTEAFF. The J gene is TRBJ1-1, the V gene TRBV6-1; perhaps TRBD1 as D (5 bases). Germline V gives CDR1 MNHNS, CDR2 SASEGT. The V and J ends lost 8 bases and 3 bases respectively, with 16 bases between them. The CDR3 is 14 residues long.